This note documents a single T cell receptor (beta chain) sequence. Original methodology: Quantification of nucleated cells was approximated via reference gene primer amplification. Libraries were prepared by immunoSEQ multiplex PCR; TCRdb keeps only in-frame clonotypes and omits some of them. For V, J and clone size, that table is used; D and trimming come from the DNA. The sample has around 160,000 clones, 70% to 90% seen once; the top ten hold around 8%. This specimen comes from a study of blood T cell repertoires in COVID-19. Study-wide context: COVID-19 samples from acute and convalescent phases originated in the United States, Italy and Spain.

Enrollment of patients from Seattle took place during active infection, with longitudinal follow-up. Per the germline V gene, CDR1 is LNHDA and CDR2 is SQIVND (reference sequence). V lost 1 base, J lost 3 bases, and 6 bases stayed unmatched. The CDR3 is 16 residues long. The sequencing input was peripheral blood. The chain joins TRBV19 to TRBJ1-1; 9 positions agree with TRBD1. This sequence originates from a woman in her fifties or sixties with COVID-19, enrolled during active disease. The CDR3 DNA reads as TGTGCCAGTAGTATAGGGACAGGGGAGGTGGACACTGAAGCTTTCTTT. Translating gives CASSIGTGEVDTEAFF.